The entry that follows covers one T cell receptor (beta chain) sequence. This sample was taken from a study of blood T cells in healthy people across ages. Germline V gives CDR1 LGHNA, CDR2 YSLEER. This CDR3 has 15 residues. Trimming stripped 1 base from V and 4 bases from J, with 14 bases between. Primers used in a second PCR of roughly 7 to 12 cycles were a sample-barcoded 5' primer and a J-beta primer mix. TCRdb itself ran the 5' RACE reads through MiXCR, one entry per CDR3 protein. The table includes over 1,300,000 distinct CDR3 sequences, 59% detected once. The sequence came from a man younger than 35 in good health. Material for sequencing was blood. The chain joins TRBV4-3 to TRBJ2-7, with D maybe TRBD2 (6 bases). The CDR3 loop is CASSQGGTGEYEQYF. CDR3 bases: TGCGCCAGCAGCCAAGGCGGGACGGGGGAGTACGAGCAGTACTTC.